These 5 T cell receptor beta chains share one sample of origin, sequenced in a study of blood T cells in healthy people across ages. Combining a sample-barcoded 5' primer with a J-beta primer mix, a second PCR ran for 7 to 11 cycles. Each CDR3 protein gets one entry after TCRdb re-called the 5' RACE reads with MiXCR. The profile shows around 650,000 distinct CDR3 sequences, roughly 30% of them singletons. The sequencing sample was made of blood. The receptors originated from a woman of 80 years or more in good health.

This clonotype has a handful of counts. The genes are TRBV2 and TRBJ1-2; weak D call: TRBD1 (6 bases). The V end was cut by 9 bases, the J end by 4 bases, with 12 bases between. Germline V gene lookup returns CDR1 SNHLY and CDR2 FYNNEI. The CDR3 covers 12 residues. The CDR3 DNA reads as TGTGCCAGTTCAGGGGCCGGCTATGGCTACACCTTC. Its protein is CASSGAGYGYTF.

The table lists this clonotype with many counts. The chain couples TRBV9 to TRBJ2-7; 8 bases are a match to TRBD1. The V gene's germline CDR1 is SGDLS and CDR2 YYNGEE. The CDR3 contains 12 residues. DNA for the CDR3: TGTGTCTTAGGACAGGGCGGCTACGAGCAGTACTTC. This codes for CVLGQGGYEQYF.

The chain recombines TRBV30 with TRBJ1-1; maybe TRBD1 (5 bases). Trimming shortened V by 2 bases and J by 2 bases, and 12 bases separated the two germline ends. The CDR3 contains 14 residues. Germline V lookup: CDR1 GTSNPN, CDR2 SVGIG (reference sequence). The chain's CDR3 is CAWSRQGGNTEAFF. CDR3 bases: TGTGCCTGGAGTCGGCAGGGCGGAAACACTGAAGCTTTCTTT. Full variable domain (remainder filled in from reference TRBV30 and TRBJ1-1): SQTIHQWPATLVQPVGSPLSLECTVEGTSNPNLYWYRQAAGRGLQLLFYSVGIGQISSEVPQNLSASRPQDRQFILSSKKLLLSDSGFYLCAWSRQGGNTEAFFGQGTRLTVV.

This clonotype was detected many times. The gene calls are TRBV5-1 and TRBJ1-2; D remains ambiguous. Trimming left V 0 bases short and J 2 bases short, with 11 bases between. CDR1 SGHRS and CDR2 YFSETQ come from the germline V gene. This CDR3 is built from 15 residues. The CDR3 sequence: CASSLAAGINYGYTF. CDR3 sequence (DNA): TGCGCCAGCAGCTTGGCGGCGGGTATAAACTATGGCTACACCTTC.

As concerns this clonotype: The conserved final phenylalanine or tryptophan is absent from the CDR3, which likely points to a read error. This chain links TRBV6-6 with TRBJ1-4; 8 positions match TRBD1. The CDR3 has 14 amino acids. Unmatched junction bases numbered 4, after V lost 2 bases and J lost 8 bases. Germline lookup yields CDR1 MNHNY and CDR2 SVGAGI (reference sequence). The CDR3 DNA sequence: TGTGCCAGCAGTTACAGGGACAGGCACGAAAAACTGTTTTTG. The encoded protein is CASSYRDRHEKLFL.